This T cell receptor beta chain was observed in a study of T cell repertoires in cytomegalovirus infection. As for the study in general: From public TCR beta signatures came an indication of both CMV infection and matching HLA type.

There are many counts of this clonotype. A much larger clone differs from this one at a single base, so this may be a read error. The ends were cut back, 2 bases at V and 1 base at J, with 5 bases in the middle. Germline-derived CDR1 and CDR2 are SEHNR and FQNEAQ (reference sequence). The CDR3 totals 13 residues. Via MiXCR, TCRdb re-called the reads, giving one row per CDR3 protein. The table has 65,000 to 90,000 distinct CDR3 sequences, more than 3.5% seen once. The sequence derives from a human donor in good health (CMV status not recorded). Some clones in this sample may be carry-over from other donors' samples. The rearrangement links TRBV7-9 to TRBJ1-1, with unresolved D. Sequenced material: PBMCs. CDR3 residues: CASSLLQNTEAFF. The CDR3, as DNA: TGTGCCAGCAGCTTATTACAGAACACTGAAGCTTTCTTT.